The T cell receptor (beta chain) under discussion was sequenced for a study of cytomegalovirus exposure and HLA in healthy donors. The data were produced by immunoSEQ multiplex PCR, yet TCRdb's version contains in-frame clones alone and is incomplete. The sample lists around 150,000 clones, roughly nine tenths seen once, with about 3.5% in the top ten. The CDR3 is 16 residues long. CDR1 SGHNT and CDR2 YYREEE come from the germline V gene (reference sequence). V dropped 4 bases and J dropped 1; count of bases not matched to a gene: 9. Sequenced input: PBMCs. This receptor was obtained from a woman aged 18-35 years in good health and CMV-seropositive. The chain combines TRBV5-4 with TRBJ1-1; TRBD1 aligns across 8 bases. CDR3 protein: CASSRRAGQGNTEAFF. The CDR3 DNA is TGTGCCAGCAGCCGCCGAGCTGGACAGGGGAACACTGAAGCTTTCTTT.